The clone carrying this TCR beta chain was detected a few times. Antigen unknown. This entry is derived from a study of PD-1 blockade in classical Hodgkin lymphoma. Study findings and constraints: Significantly greater TCR diversity emerged by C4D1 in CD4+ cells but not CD8+ cells. Compared with healthy donors, newly diagnosed patients reportedly showed lower baseline TCR diversity.

This CDR3 comprises 12 residues. Germline loops: CDR1 SQVTM, CDR2 ANQGSEA. The V segment lost 6 bases and the J segment 7 bases; nucleotides outside the gene matches: 8. Every one of the patients relapsed after autologous stem cell transplantation (brentuximab vedotin exposure was variable). Sequenced by immunoSEQ multiplex PCR; TCRdb stores in-frame clones only, minus some. The profile shows over 50,000 clones, roughly 66% of them singletons. Sequenced here: peripheral blood mononuclear cells (PBMCs), sampled before the second cycle of nivolumab. This sequence was found in a human donor with classical Hodgkin lymphoma. The chain employs TRBV29-1 and TRBJ1-1; 7 nucleotides align to TRBD1. The CDR3 sequence: CSVNSRGIEAFF. Here the CDR3 DNA reads TGCAGCGTGAACAGCAGGGGGATTGAAGCTTTCTTT.